This T cell receptor (beta chain) was profiled in a study of T cell changes during pregnancy in multiple sclerosis. The CDR3 totals 17 residues. J gave up 7 bases and V 6 bases, and 20 bases lay outside the gene matches. Germline loops: CDR1 MRHNA, CDR2 SNTAGT. Produced via immunoSEQ multiplex PCR; TCRdb's table is partial and in-frame only. This table holds approximately 35,000 clones, 91% found once. The source of this sequence is a female donor in good health, enrolled as a control in a pregnancy study. The material was CD4+ T cells from peripheral blood mononuclear cells, obtained in the third trimester of pregnancy. The chain has TRBV6-4 and TRBJ2-7, with TRBD1 matching over 8 bases. The CDR3 bases are TGTGCCAGCAGGTCCCGGACAGGGAATCCCTCTATGGGGGAGCAGTACTTC. Protein product: CASRSRTGNPSMGEQYF.